The 32 T cell receptor beta chains listed next were all sequenced from one sample in a study of T-cell reconstitution after alpha-beta-depleted transplantation in children (dated by TCRdb to the mid-2010s). Libraries were constructed by PCR. Data came from an Illumina HiSeq 2500. TCR libraries were prepared with molecular barcoding, using unique molecular identifiers to normalize TCRbeta repertoire quantification. TCRdb cleaned the public reads at Q25 with fastp, built clones with MiXCR and kept in-frame beta chains. Rows with one shared CDR3 protein collapse into an entry with the most common genes and DNA. This sample lists 490,000 or so distinct CDR3 sequences; around 13% were detected once. Around 5.8% of the sample goes to the ten largest clones. Sequenced material: PBMCs from the stem cell graft donor, taken from the stem cell graft. These receptors were obtained from a human donor who donated a stem cell graft to a child with combined immunodeficiency.

A few counts support this clonotype. This chain uses TRBV29-1 with TRBJ2-5, with a possible D match to TRBD1 (5 bases). This CDR3 has 12 residues. The germline CDR1 and CDR2 sequences are SQVTM and ANQGSEA. V was shortened by 3 bases and J by 4 bases, with 9 bases between the two germline ends. The DNA for the CDR3 is TGCAGCGTTGATCTAAGGGGAGAGACCCAGTACTTC. Residues: CSVDLRGETQYF.

The sample holds a few counts of this clonotype. The chain carries TRBV7-2 and TRBJ1-5; perhaps TRBD1 as D (5 bases). Trimming stripped 1 base from V and 11 bases from J, with 15 bases between. Per germline, CDR1 SGHTA and CDR2 FQGNSA. The CDR3 totals 14 residues. The CDR3 DNA is TGTGCCAGCAGCTTAGATTACGGGGCCCCATCCCAGCATTTT. Translating gives CASSLDYGAPSQHF.

At least ten counts were recorded for this clonotype. The chain is built from TRBV4-3 and TRBJ2-5; 9 bases are a match to TRBD2. From germline, CDR1 is LGHNA and CDR2 YSLEER. This CDR3 is built from 16 residues. V was pared by 0 bases and J by 4 bases, with 6 bases of the junction left unmatched. The CDR3 DNA reads TGCGCCAGCAGCCAAGATGGGCGGGGGGGCTCAGAGACCCAGTACTTC. Translated: CASSQDGRGGSETQYF.

This clonotype turned up a few times. The V and J genes are TRBV6-5 and TRBJ1-2; D unresolved. Trimming shortened V by 1 base and J by 0 bases, and 18 bases separated the two germline ends. This CDR3 region has 18 residues. Germline V gives CDR1 MNHEY, CDR2 SVGAGI. For the CDR3, the DNA is TGTGCCAGCAGTTACTTACCGGGCCACCTCACCTCTAACTATGGCTACACCTTC. Residues: CASSYLPGHLTSNYGYTF.

This rearrangement joins TRBV12-3 or TRBV12-4 to TRBJ2-1; 9 nucleotides line up with TRBD2. V lost 1 base and J lost 0; bases outside the gene matches: 10. The CDR3 extends over 19 amino acids. CDR3 amino acids: CASSLEASGVISSYNEQFF. CDR3 sequence (DNA): TGTGCCAGCAGTTTAGAGGCTAGCGGGGTGATTAGCTCCTACAATGAGCAGTTCTTC.

The chain recombines TRBV9 with TRBJ2-7; D unclear. From germline, CDR1 is SGDLS and CDR2 YYNGEE. The length of the CDR3 is 14 residues. V was shortened by 0 bases and J by 0 bases, with 7 bases between the two germline ends. CDR3 coding DNA: TGTGCCAGCAGCGTAGGTGGCATCTCCTACGAGCAGTACTTC. The encoded protein is CASSVGGISYEQYF. Supplemented by reference TRBV9 and TRBJ2-7, the full variable domain reads DSGVTQTPKHLITATGQRVTLRCSPRSGDLSVYWYQQSLDQGLQFLIQYYNGEERAKGNILERFSAQQFPDLHSELNLSSLELGDSALYFCASSVGGISYEQYFGPGTRLTVT.

This clonotype was counted a few times. This chain joins TRBV27 and TRBJ1-2; TRBD1 is a possible D gene (5 bases). Between the trimmed V and J ends, which lost 4 bases and 6 bases, there was a span of 15 bases. The germline gives CDR1 MNHEY, CDR2 SMNVEV (reference sequence). The CDR3 has 14 amino acids. Here the CDR3 reads CASSSSYGADGYTF. DNA for the CDR3: TGTGCCAGCAGTTCGAGTTACGGGGCGGATGGCTACACCTTC.

This clonotype was counted ten times or more. The chain is built from TRBV6-5 and TRBJ1-6; tentative D call: TRBD1 (5 bases). Germline assignment: CDR1 MNHEY and CDR2 SVGAGI. The CDR3 contains 14 residues. Trimming stripped 4 bases from V and 6 bases from J, with 10 bases between. CDR3 DNA: TGTGCCAGCAGTTCCCCAGGGCCTAATTCACCCCTCCACTTT. This sequence encodes CASSSPGPNSPLHF.

This clonotype was counted at least ten times. The chain links TRBV27 to TRBJ2-7; the D gene could be TRBD1 or TRBD2 (5 bases each). Germline V gene lookup returns CDR1 MNHEY and CDR2 SMNVEV (reference sequence). The V end lost 6 bases, the J end lost 0 bases, and 12 bases lay between the germline ends. This CDR3 is 14 amino acids long. The CDR3 coding sequence is TGTGCCAGCAGAAGGGACGGCTACTCCTACGAGCAGTACTTC. This encodes CASRRDGYSYEQYF.

The chain uses TRBV2 and TRBJ1-5; 7 bases are shared with TRBD1. Germline V CDR1 and CDR2: SNHLY, FYNNEI. CDR3 size: 14 residues. Trimming removed 10 bases from V and 3 bases from J; junction bases left unmatched: 9. CDR3 sequence reads: CATRWDSLNQPQHF. The CDR3 DNA is TGTGCCACCAGGTGGGACAGCCTCAATCAGCCCCAGCATTTT. Complete variable domain (other parts from reference TRBV2 and TRBJ1-5): EPEVTQTPSHQVTQMGQEVILRCVPISNHLYFYWYRQILGQKVEFLVSFYNNEISEKSEIFDDQFSVERPDGSNFTLKIRSTKLEDSAMYFCATRWDSLNQPQHFGDGTRLSIL.

This clonotype was detected ten times or more. The V gene is TRBV20-1, the J gene TRBJ2-3; perhaps TRBD2 as D (6 bases). The CDR3 extends over 14 amino acids. The germline V gene encodes CDR1 DFQATT and CDR2 SNEGSKA (reference sequence). V was trimmed by 0 bases and J by 4 bases, leaving 11 bases between them. The CDR3 region has the DNA TGCAGTGCTAGAGATGTTGGAGGGGCAGATACGCAGTATTTT. It encodes CSARDVGGADTQYF.

This clonotype came up many times. The CDR3 reads CASSSSFTGTSGRVYNEQFF. Here the CDR3 DNA reads TGTGCCAGCAGCTCTTCTTTTACCGGGACTAGCGGGAGAGTCTACAATGAGCAGTTCTTC. The chain joins TRBV11-3 to TRBJ2-1; 14 nucleotides match TRBD2. This CDR3 spans 20 amino acids. Per germline, CDR1 SGHNT and CDR2 YENEEA. J was trimmed by 3 bases and V by 4 bases; bases with no gene match: 14.

This clonotype was recorded many times. The gene calls are TRBV5-1 and TRBJ2-3, with D hard to call. Germline V CDR1 and CDR2: SGHRS, YFSETQ. The length of the CDR3 is 15 residues. The V and J ends lost 4 bases and 2 bases respectively, with 14 bases between them. The chain's CDR3 is CASSPAAALTDTQYF. Here the CDR3 DNA reads TGCGCCAGCAGCCCGGCGGCCGCTCTCACAGATACGCAGTATTTT.

This clonotype was counted many times. This chain joins TRBV5-1 and TRBJ2-5; D call uncertain. This CDR3 is built from 14 residues. Deletions cut 5 bases from V and 0 bases from J, with 11 bases between. CDR1 is SGHRS, CDR2 YFSETQ, per germline. The chain's CDR3 is CASRVDAYQETQYF. The CDR3 DNA reads TGCGCCAGCAGGGTCGACGCGTACCAAGAGACCCAGTACTTC.

This clonotype has just a few counts. The V gene is TRBV10-3, the J gene TRBJ2-5; TRBD2 agrees at 9 bases. V trimming: 0 bases; J trimming: 4 bases; junction bases outside the gene matches: 6. The germline V gene has CDR1 ENHRY and CDR2 SYGVKD. The CDR3 is 16 amino acids. The CDR3: CAISESGGGDSETQYF. DNA of the CDR3: TGTGCCATCAGTGAGTCTGGCGGGGGGGATTCAGAGACCCAGTACTTC.

The chain links TRBV30 to TRBJ2-7, with no clear D. Germline CDR1 is GTSNPN and CDR2 is SVGIG (reference sequence). The CDR3 consists of 15 residues. The V gene lost 3 bases and the J gene lost 0 bases, with 15 bases spanning the gap. CDR3 nucleotides: TGTGCCTGGAGCGCTCCATCTTTCAGCTCCTACGAGCAGTACTTC. Protein product: CAWSAPSFSSYEQYF.

This clonotype was counted many times. This chain connects TRBV12-5 to TRBJ2-7; D is unclear. Germline CDR1 and CDR2: LGHNT and FRNRAP. The CDR3 has 11 amino acids. V was cut by 1 base and J by 7 bases, with 5 bases left in between. CDR3 amino acids: CASGLAPEQYF. CDR3 bases: TGTGCTAGTGGTTTGGCACCGGAGCAGTACTTC.

The genes are TRBV24-1 and TRBJ2-1; tentative D call: TRBD2 (7 bases). Trimming left V 4 bases short and J 2 bases short, with 14 bases between. Germline loops: CDR1 KGHDR, CDR2 SFDVKD. CDR3 size: 16 residues. The CDR3 DNA reads TGTGCCACCAGTGAAGTAAGGGGGGGCGCCTACAATGAGCAGTTCTTC. Its protein product is CATSEVRGGAYNEQFF.

The V and J genes are TRBV28 and TRBJ2-5; 8 bases line up with TRBD1. The V gene end was trimmed by 6 bases and the J gene end by 5 bases; junction bases not matched to a gene: 5. The CDR3 has 13 amino acids. Looked up from germline, CDR1 is MDHEN and CDR2 is SYDVKM. CDR3 sequence reads: CASRGTGGETQYF. The DNA of the CDR3 is TGTGCCAGCAGGGGGACAGGAGGGGAGACCCAGTACTTC.

This clonotype was recorded at least ten times. V usage is TRBV6-2 or TRBV6-3 and J usage is TRBJ1-5; 7 nucleotides line up with TRBD1. V lost 6 bases and J lost 6; bases outside the gene matches: 8. The germline gives CDR1 MNHEY, CDR2 SVGEGT. This CDR3 has 14 amino acids. The CDR3 reads CASRRDREVQPQHF. The CDR3 DNA reads as TGTGCCAGCAGACGAGACAGGGAAGTTCAGCCCCAGCATTTT.

The J gene is TRBJ1-4, the V gene TRBV12-3 or TRBV12-4; 7 bases are shared with TRBD1. The CDR3 contains 15 residues. With 5 bases clipped from V and 0 bases from J, the junction kept 3 bases outside the gene matches. The CDR3: CASSDRDATNEKLFF. CDR3 in DNA: TGTGCCAGCAGTGACAGGGATGCAACTAATGAAAAACTGTTTTTT.

This chain connects TRBV6-1 to TRBJ2-2; D might be TRBD2 (5 bases). Germline lookup yields CDR1 MNHNS and CDR2 SASEGT. The length of the CDR3 is 15 residues. Trimming cost V 5 bases and J 1 base, with 11 bases left between them. CDR3 protein: CASSKRTVNTGELFF. CDR3 DNA sequence: TGTGCCAGCAGTAAGCGGACTGTGAACACCGGGGAGCTGTTTTTT.

The chain combines TRBV7-9 with TRBJ1-4; 10 nucleotides align to TRBD1. Germline V gene sequence: CDR1 SEHNR, CDR2 FQNEAQ (reference sequence). This CDR3 region has 15 residues. V shed 5 bases, J shed 3 bases, and the junction held 3 bases outside the gene matches. DNA for the CDR3: TGTGCCAGCAGCCCGGGGACAGGGGCTAATGAAAAACTGTTTTTT. Residues: CASSPGTGANEKLFF.

This chain joins TRBV19 and TRBJ1-5; D not certain. The V gene's germline CDR1 is LNHDA and CDR2 SQIVND (reference sequence). V was trimmed by 3 bases and J by 1 base, leaving 10 bases between them. The CDR3 has 15 residues. DNA of the CDR3: TGTGCCAGTAGTATCTACGTCGGAAGCAATCAGCCCCAGCATTTT. Translated: CASSIYVGSNQPQHF.

This clonotype was counted at least ten times. The rearrangement links TRBV4-3 to TRBJ2-7; D is undetermined. The CDR3 has 16 residues. Looked up from germline, CDR1 is LGHNA and CDR2 is YSLEER. Trimming shortened V by 4 bases and J by 6 bases, and 22 bases separated the two germline ends. The CDR3 DNA sequence: TGCGCCAGCAGCCCTGGTAGAGGCTGGGGTTTCCCCGAGCAGTACTTC. Translation: CASSPGRGWGFPEQYF.

This clonotype was seen only a few times. This rearrangement joins TRBV20-1 to TRBJ2-5; 11 bases are shared with TRBD2. There are 13 residues in the CDR3. V shed 6 bases and J 5 bases; nucleotides not matched to a gene: 5. Per germline, CDR1 DFQATT and CDR2 SNEGSKA (reference sequence). For the CDR3, the DNA is TGCAGTGCCAGGACTAGCGGGCCGGAGACCCAGTACTTC. Its translation is CSARTSGPETQYF.

The rearrangement uses TRBV11-1 and TRBJ2-2; TRBD2 matches at 9 bases. This CDR3 spans 20 amino acids. V was clipped by 5 bases and J by 6 bases; unmatched bases: 22. Germline V lookup: CDR1 SGHAT, CDR2 FQDESV (reference sequence). CDR3 residues: CASSPLFWREGLQHPGELFF. CDR3 coding DNA: TGTGCCAGCAGCCCCCTTTTCTGGCGGGAGGGCCTCCAACACCCCGGGGAGCTGTTTTTT.

There are many counts of this clonotype. The chain employs TRBV3-1 and TRBJ1-1; 8 nucleotides match TRBD1. V was clipped by 0 bases and J by 6 bases; unmatched bases: 6. CDR1 is LGHDT, CDR2 YNNKEL, per germline (reference sequence). This CDR3 region has 15 residues. CDR3 protein: CASSQDATGAAEAFF. CDR3 nucleotide sequence: TGTGCCAGCAGCCAAGACGCGACAGGGGCTGCTGAAGCTTTCTTT.

The chain links TRBV7-3 to TRBJ2-6, with D possibly TRBD1 on 5 matching bases. The CDR3 covers 16 residues. Per the germline V gene, CDR1 is SGHTA and CDR2 is FQGTGA. Trimming left V 1 base short and J 4 bases short, with 11 bases between. The CDR3 sequence is CASSLMAGHGANVLTF. In DNA, the CDR3 is TGTGCCAGCAGCTTAATGGCAGGGCACGGGGCCAACGTCCTGACTTTC.

This chain connects TRBV15 to TRBJ2-1; a weak D match, TRBD2 (6 bases). Trimming stripped 11 bases from V and 4 bases from J, with 18 bases between. Germline values: CDR1 LNHNV, CDR2 YYDKDF (reference sequence). This CDR3 comprises 14 residues. The CDR3 DNA follows: TGTGCCTCCGAGGATTCTGCGGGGTACAATGAGCAGTTCTTC. Translation gives CASEDSAGYNEQFF.

This clonotype was counted only a few times. The J gene is TRBJ1-4, the V gene TRBV12-3 or TRBV12-4; a weak D match, TRBD1 (5 bases). The CDR3 covers 15 residues. Trimming removed 2 bases at V and 8 bases at J, with 15 bases between. CDR3 amino acids: CASSLSWQGSEKLFF. The CDR3 DNA follows: TGTGCCAGCAGTTTAAGTTGGCAGGGCTCGGAAAAACTGTTTTTT.

There are a few counts of this clonotype. This sequence joins TRBV6-2 or TRBV6-3 and TRBJ1-2, with D uncertain. The germline CDR1 and CDR2 sequences are MNHEY and SVGEGT. CDR3 length: 12 residues. Deletions cut 6 bases from V and 0 bases from J, with 5 bases between. The CDR3: CASRKANYGYTF. CDR3 in DNA: TGTGCCAGCAGGAAAGCTAACTATGGCTACACCTTC.